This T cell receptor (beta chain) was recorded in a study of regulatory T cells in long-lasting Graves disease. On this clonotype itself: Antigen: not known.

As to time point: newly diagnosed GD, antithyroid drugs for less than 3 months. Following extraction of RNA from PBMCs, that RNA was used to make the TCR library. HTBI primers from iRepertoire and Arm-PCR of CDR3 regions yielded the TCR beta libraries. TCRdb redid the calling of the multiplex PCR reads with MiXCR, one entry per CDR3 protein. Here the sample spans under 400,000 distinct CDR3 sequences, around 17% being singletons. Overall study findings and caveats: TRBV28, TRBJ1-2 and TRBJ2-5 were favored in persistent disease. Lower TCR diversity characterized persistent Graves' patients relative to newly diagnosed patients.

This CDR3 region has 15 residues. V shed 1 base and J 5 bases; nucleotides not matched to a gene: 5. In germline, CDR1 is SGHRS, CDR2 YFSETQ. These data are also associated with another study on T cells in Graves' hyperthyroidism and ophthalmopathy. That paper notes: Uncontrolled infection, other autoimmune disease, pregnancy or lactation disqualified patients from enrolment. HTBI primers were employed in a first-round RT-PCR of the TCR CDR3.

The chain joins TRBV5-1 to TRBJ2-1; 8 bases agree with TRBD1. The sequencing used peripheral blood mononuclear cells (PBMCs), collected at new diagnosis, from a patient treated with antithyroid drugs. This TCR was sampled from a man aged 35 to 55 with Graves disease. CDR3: CASSLIQGANNEQFF. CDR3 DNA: TGCGCCAGCAGCTTGATCCAGGGGGCGAACAATGAGCAGTTCTTC.